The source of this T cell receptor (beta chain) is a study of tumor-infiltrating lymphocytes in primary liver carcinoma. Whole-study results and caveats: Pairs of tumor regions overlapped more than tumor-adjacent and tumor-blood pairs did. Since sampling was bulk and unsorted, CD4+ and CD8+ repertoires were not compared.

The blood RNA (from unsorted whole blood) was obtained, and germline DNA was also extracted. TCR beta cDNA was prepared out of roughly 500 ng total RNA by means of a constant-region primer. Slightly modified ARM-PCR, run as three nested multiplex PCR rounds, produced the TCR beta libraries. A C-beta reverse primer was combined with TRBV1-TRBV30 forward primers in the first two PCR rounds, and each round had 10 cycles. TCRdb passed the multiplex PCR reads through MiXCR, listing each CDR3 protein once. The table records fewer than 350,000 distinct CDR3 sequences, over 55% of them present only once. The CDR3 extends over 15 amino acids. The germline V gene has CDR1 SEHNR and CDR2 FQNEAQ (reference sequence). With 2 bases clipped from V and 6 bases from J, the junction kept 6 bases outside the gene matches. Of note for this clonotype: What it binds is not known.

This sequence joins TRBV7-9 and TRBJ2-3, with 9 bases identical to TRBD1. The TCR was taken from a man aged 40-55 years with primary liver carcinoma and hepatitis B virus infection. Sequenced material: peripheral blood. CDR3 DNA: TGTGCCAGCAGCTTAAACAGGGGGCATGGTGATACGCAGTATTTT. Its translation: CASSLNRGHGDTQYF.